This TCR beta chain was identified in a study of cytomegalovirus exposure and HLA in healthy donors. Study-level background: The 120 validation repertoires were reported in a later analysis to have been generated on the same platform as the roughly 670 first-cohort repertoires. General observations from the study: 164 TCR beta chains were listed as cytomegalovirus-associated. It was reported that the classifier diagnosed cytomegalovirus status with high specificity and sensitivity in both the original and validation cohorts. In vitro work confirmed that a few CMV-associated chains recognize CMV antigens.

Libraries were prepared by immunoSEQ multiplex PCR; TCRdb keeps only in-frame clonotypes and omits some of them. The sample records more than 70,000 clones, 90% to 96% being singletons. The germline CDR1 and CDR2 sequences are MNHEY and SMNVEV (reference sequence). This CDR3 spans 14 amino acids. V shed 3 bases and J 3 bases; nucleotides not matched to a gene: 5. In the case of this clone: What it binds is unknown.

This receptor was identified in a young man in good health and CMV-seropositive. The sequenced material came from PBMCs. The V gene is TRBV27, the J gene TRBJ2-7, with TRBD2 matching over 7 bases. CDR3 sequence (DNA): TGTGCCAGCAGTTTGGGAGGGGTCAACTACGAGCAGTACTTC. This encodes CASSLGGVNYEQYF.